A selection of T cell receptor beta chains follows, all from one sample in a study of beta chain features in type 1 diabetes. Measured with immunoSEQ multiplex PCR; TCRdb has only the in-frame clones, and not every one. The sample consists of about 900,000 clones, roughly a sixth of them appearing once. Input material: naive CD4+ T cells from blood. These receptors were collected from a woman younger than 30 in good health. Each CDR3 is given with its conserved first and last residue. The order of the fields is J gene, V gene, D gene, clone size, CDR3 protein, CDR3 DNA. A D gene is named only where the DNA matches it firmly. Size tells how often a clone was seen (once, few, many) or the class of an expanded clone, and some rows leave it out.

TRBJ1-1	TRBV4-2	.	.	CASSQGPNTEAFF	TGTGCCAGCAGCCAAGGCCCGAACACTGAAGCTTTCTTT
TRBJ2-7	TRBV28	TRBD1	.	CASSSGQGAYEQYF	TGTGCCAGCAGCTCGGGACAGGGGGCGTACGAGCAGTACTTC
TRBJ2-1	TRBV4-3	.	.	CASSQYQPGEQFF	TGCGCCAGCAGCCAGTATCAGCCGGGGGAGCAGTTCTTC
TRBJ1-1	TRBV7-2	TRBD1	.	CASSFNRGVGIEAFF	TGTGCCAGCAGCTTCAACAGGGGTGTGGGGATTGAAGCTTTCTTT
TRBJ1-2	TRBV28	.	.	CASSLSRGRYYGYTF	TGTGCCAGCAGTTTATCCAGAGGACGGTACTATGGCTACACCTTC
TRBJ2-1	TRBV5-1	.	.	CASSSAGNSYNEQFF	TGCGCCAGCAGCTCAGCAGGCAATTCCTACAATGAGCAGTTCTTC
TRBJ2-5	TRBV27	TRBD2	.	CASSSRAGGRGETQYF	TGTGCCAGCAGTTCACGAGCGGGAGGGCGGGGAGAGACCCAGTACTTC
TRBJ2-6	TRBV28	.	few	CASSSPVWGFTGANVLTF	TGTGCCAGCAGCTCCCCAGTGTGGGGATTTACGGGGGCCAACGTCCTGACTTTC
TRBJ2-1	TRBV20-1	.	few	CSARGGDEQFF	TGCAGTGCTAGAGGGGGGGATGAGCAGTTCTTC
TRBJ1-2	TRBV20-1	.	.	CSAREGYGYTF	TGCAGTGCTAGAGAAGGGTATGGCTACACCTTC
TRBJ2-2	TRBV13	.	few	CASSLGRTRGTGELFF	TGTGCCAGCAGCTTAGGCCGGACACGGGGGACCGGGGAGCTGTTTTTT
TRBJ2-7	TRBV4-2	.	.	CASSQGRDTAYEQYF	TGTGCCAGCAGCCAAGGCCGGGACACAGCCTACGAGCAGTACTTC
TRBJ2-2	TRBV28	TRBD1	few	CASSLAGTGTGELFF	TGTGCCAGCAGTCTGGCCGGGACAGGGACCGGGGAGCTGTTTTTT
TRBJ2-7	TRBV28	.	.	CASGLAFAIEQYF	TGTGCCAGCGGGCTAGCGTTTGCCATTGAGCAGTACTTC
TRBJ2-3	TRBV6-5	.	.	CASSYSRGTDTQYF	TGTGCCAGCAGTTACTCCCGGGGGACAGATACGCAGTATTTT
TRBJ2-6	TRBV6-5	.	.	CASRPRSEGANVLTF	TGTGCCAGCAGGCCGAGGTCGGAAGGGGCCAACGTCCTGACTTTC
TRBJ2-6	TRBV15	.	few	CATSRAYSRVAGANVLTF	TGTGCCACCAGCAGAGCCTATTCGAGGGTGGCAGGGGCCAACGTCCTGACTTTC
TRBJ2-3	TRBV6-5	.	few	CASKRGDTQYF	TGTGCCAGCAAACGAGGAGATACGCAGTATTTT
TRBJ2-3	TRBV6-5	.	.	CASSYSSVPTDTQYF	TGTGCCAGCAGTTACTCGTCAGTTCCCACAGATACGCAGTATTTT
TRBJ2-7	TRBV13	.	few	CASSQWRAGSYEQYF	TGTGCCAGCAGCCAGTGGCGGGCGGGCTCCTACGAGCAGTACTTC
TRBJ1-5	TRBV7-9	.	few	CASSFTGNQPQHF	TGTGCCAGCAGCTTCACAGGGAATCAGCCCCAGCATTTT
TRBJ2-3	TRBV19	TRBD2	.	CASSIVGGRAGDTQYF	TGTGCCAGTAGTATAGTTGGCGGGAGGGCCGGAGATACGCAGTATTTT
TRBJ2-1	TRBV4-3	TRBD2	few	CASSQLGTSGIIEQFF	TGCGCCAGCAGCCAACTAGGGACTAGCGGGATTATTGAGCAGTTCTTC
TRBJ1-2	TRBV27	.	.	CASSLREDYGYTF	TGTGCCAGCAGTTTGAGAGAAGACTATGGCTACACCTTC
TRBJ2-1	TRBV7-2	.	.	CASSPQLRSEQFF	TGTGCCAGCAGCCCGCAGTTACGTAGTGAGCAGTTCTTC
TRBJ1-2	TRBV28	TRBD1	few	CASTGGIHYGYTF	TGTGCCAGTACAGGGGGCATTCACTATGGCTACACCTTC
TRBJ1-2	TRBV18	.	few	CASSPSLDYGYTF	TGTGCCAGCTCACCTTCCTTGGACTATGGCTACACCTTC
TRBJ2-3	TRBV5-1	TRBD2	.	CASSLGLALGDTQYF	TGCGCCAGCAGCTTAGGACTAGCCCTGGGAGATACGCAGTATTTT
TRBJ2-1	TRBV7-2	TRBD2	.	CASSPTSGSYNEQFF	TGTGCCAGCAGCCCAACTAGCGGGAGCTACAATGAGCAGTTCTTC
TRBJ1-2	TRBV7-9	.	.	CASSLGGTLRDYGYTF	TGTGCCAGCAGCTTAGGGGGGACCCTACGGGACTATGGCTACACCTTC
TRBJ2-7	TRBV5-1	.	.	CASSFQAGRSYEQYF	TGCGCCAGCAGCTTTCAAGCGGGTAGATCCTACGAGCAGTACTTC
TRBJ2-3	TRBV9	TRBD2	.	CASSVGSGSRGTDTQYF	TGTGCCAGCAGCGTAGGTAGCGGGAGCCGCGGGACAGATACGCAGTATTTT
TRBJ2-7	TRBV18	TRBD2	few	CASSLRLAGDVHEQYF	TGTGCCAGCTCACTCAGACTAGCGGGAGATGTCCACGAGCAGTACTTC
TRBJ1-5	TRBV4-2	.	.	CASSQVSGNQPQHF	TGTGCCAGCAGCCAAGTAAGTGGGAATCAGCCCCAGCATTTT
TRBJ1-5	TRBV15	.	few	CATSRESGRQPQHF	TGTGCCACCAGCAGAGAATCAGGGAGGCAGCCCCAGCATTTT
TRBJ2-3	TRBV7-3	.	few	CASSLAYTDTQYF	TGTGCCAGCAGCCTTGCATACACAGATACGCAGTATTTT
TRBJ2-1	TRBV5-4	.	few	CASSQVGSYNEQFF	TGCGCCAGCAGCCAAGTCGGAAGCTACAATGAGCAGTTCTTC
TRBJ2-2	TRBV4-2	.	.	CASSQDPGLNTGELFF	TGTGCCAGCAGCCAAGACCCAGGGTTGAACACCGGGGAGCTGTTTTTT
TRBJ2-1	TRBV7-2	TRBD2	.	CASSLGLAGGVDEQFF	TGTGCCAGCAGCTTAGGGCTAGCGGGAGGGGTGGATGAGCAGTTCTTC
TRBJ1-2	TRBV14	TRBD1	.	CASSQVLGQGARGYTF	TGTGCCAGCAGCCAAGTTCTGGGACAGGGGGCGCGGGGCTACACCTTC
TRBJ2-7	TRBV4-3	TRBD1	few	CASSQGKGAAYEQYF	TGCGCCAGCAGCCAAGGAAAGGGGGCAGCCTACGAGCAGTACTTC
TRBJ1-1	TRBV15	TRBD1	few	CATSRGKGTGFWAFF	TGTGCCACCAGCAGAGGGAAGGGGACAGGGTTTTGGGCTTTCTTT
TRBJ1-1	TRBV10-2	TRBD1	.	CASSPRTGTTEAFF	TGCGCCAGCAGCCCCAGGACAGGGACCACTGAAGCTTTCTTT
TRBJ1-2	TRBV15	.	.	CATSRNLQGEGYGYTF	TGTGCCACCAGCAGGAACCTACAGGGAGAGGGCTATGGCTACACCTTC
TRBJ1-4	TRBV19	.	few	CASNQRARGNEKLFF	TGTGCCAGTAACCAAAGGGCGAGAGGGAATGAAAAACTGTTTTTT
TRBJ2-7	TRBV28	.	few	CASSSPQGGEQYF	TGTGCCAGCAGTTCACCCCAGGGTGGCGAGCAGTACTTC
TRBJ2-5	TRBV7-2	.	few	CASSLVVAGRETQYF	TGTGCCAGCAGCTTAGTGGTTGCGGGACGAGAGACCCAGTACTTC
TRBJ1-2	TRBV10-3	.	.	CAISDRWGYGYTF	TGTGCCATCAGTGACCGATGGGGCTATGGCTACACCTTC
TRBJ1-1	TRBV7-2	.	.	CASSRGGMNTEAFF	TGTGCCAGCAGCCGAGGGGGTATGAACACTGAAGCTTTCTTT
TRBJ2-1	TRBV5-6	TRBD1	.	CASNRGHEQFF	TGTGCCAGCAATAGGGGGCATGAGCAGTTCTTC
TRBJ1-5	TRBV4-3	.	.	CASSQGGGSNQPQHF	TGCGCCAGCAGCCAAGGCGGAGGATCCAATCAGCCCCAGCATTTT
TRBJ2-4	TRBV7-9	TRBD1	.	CASSETGEAKNIQYF	TGTGCCAGCAGCGAGACAGGGGAAGCCAAAAACATTCAGTACTTC
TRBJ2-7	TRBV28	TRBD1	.	CASSPPGQSSYEQYF	TGTGCCAGCAGTCCACCGGGACAGAGCTCCTACGAGCAGTACTTC
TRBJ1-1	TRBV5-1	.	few	CASSLVVNTEAFF	TGCGCCAGCAGCTTGGTGGTGAACACTGAAGCTTTCTTT
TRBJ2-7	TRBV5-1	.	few	CASSGGSFGSYEQYF	TGCGCCAGCAGCGGGGGGAGTTTTGGCTCCTACGAGCAGTACTTC
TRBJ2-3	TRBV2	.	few	CASSLRTFTDTQYF	TGTGCCAGCAGTCTGCGGACATTCACAGATACGCAGTATTTT
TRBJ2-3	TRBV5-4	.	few	CASSLSSTDTQYF	TGTGCCAGCAGCTTAAGCTCCACAGATACGCAGTATTTT
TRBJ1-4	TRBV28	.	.	CASSLPAGREKLFF	TGTGCCAGCAGCCTCCCCGCGGGGAGAGAAAAACTGTTTTTT
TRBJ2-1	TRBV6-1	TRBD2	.	CASSDRWLAGSGNEQFF	TGTGCCAGCAGTGATAGGTGGCTAGCGGGATCGGGGAATGAGCAGTTCTTC
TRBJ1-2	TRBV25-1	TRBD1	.	CASSPGQGNYGYTF	TGTGCCAGCAGCCCGGGACAGGGGAACTATGGCTACACCTTC